The source of this T cell receptor beta chain is a study of neoadjuvant nivolumab and ipilimumab in lung cancer. At the level of the study: The combination arm added day-1 ipilimumab 1 mg/kg to nivolumab 3 mg/kg on days 1, 15, 29. Study outcomes and limitations: Only two of four nivolumab-treated tumors gained richness and clonality by surgery. Higher pretherapy blood TCR richness went with higher resected-tumor richness.

Germline-derived CDR1 and CDR2 are SGHRS and YFSETQ. With 2 bases clipped from V and 2 bases from J, the junction kept 17 bases outside the gene matches. The CDR3 is made up of 19 amino acids. Assay: immunoSEQ multiplex PCR; the TCRdb copy retains only in-frame clones and omits some. The sample lists about 9,000 clones, over 75% occurring once. Comments on this clone: The antigen is not known.

This TCR was recovered from an adult with non-small cell lung cancer. The sample here was tumor tissue, taken after neoadjuvant nivolumab, alone or with ipilimumab, at or shortly before surgery. This sequence joins TRBV5-1 and TRBJ2-3, with 7 bases matching TRBD1. The CDR3 DNA follows: TGCGCCAGCAGCTTAGGACAGGCCGGGTCCTCGTCTACCACAGATACGCAGTATTTT. Its protein is CASSLGQAGSSSTTDTQYF.